This TCR beta chain was observed in a study of blood T cell repertoires in COVID-19. About the study: Sample material is recorded as cDNA or gDNA derived from T cells, B-cell-depleted T cells, or PBMCs.

This clone has only a few counts. The data were produced by immunoSEQ multiplex PCR, yet TCRdb's version contains in-frame clones alone and is incomplete. The profile covers approximately 190,000 clones, with less than 90% appearing a single time and 3.2% taken by the ten largest. After removal of 10 bases from V and 2 bases from J, the junction contained 3 bases not matched to a gene. This CDR3 spans 14 amino acids. Germline V gene data show CDR1 as SGHTA and CDR2 as FQGNSA. Sequenced sample: PBMCs or T cells enriched from blood (not recorded which). This TCR was sampled from a woman in her 30s who had been exposed to COVID-19. V gene TRBV7-2 combines with J gene TRBJ2-3; 13 nucleotides agree with TRBD2. CDR3 bases: TGTGCCAAGACTAGCGGGGGGAACACAGATACGCAGTATTTT. Its protein product is CAKTSGGNTDTQYF.